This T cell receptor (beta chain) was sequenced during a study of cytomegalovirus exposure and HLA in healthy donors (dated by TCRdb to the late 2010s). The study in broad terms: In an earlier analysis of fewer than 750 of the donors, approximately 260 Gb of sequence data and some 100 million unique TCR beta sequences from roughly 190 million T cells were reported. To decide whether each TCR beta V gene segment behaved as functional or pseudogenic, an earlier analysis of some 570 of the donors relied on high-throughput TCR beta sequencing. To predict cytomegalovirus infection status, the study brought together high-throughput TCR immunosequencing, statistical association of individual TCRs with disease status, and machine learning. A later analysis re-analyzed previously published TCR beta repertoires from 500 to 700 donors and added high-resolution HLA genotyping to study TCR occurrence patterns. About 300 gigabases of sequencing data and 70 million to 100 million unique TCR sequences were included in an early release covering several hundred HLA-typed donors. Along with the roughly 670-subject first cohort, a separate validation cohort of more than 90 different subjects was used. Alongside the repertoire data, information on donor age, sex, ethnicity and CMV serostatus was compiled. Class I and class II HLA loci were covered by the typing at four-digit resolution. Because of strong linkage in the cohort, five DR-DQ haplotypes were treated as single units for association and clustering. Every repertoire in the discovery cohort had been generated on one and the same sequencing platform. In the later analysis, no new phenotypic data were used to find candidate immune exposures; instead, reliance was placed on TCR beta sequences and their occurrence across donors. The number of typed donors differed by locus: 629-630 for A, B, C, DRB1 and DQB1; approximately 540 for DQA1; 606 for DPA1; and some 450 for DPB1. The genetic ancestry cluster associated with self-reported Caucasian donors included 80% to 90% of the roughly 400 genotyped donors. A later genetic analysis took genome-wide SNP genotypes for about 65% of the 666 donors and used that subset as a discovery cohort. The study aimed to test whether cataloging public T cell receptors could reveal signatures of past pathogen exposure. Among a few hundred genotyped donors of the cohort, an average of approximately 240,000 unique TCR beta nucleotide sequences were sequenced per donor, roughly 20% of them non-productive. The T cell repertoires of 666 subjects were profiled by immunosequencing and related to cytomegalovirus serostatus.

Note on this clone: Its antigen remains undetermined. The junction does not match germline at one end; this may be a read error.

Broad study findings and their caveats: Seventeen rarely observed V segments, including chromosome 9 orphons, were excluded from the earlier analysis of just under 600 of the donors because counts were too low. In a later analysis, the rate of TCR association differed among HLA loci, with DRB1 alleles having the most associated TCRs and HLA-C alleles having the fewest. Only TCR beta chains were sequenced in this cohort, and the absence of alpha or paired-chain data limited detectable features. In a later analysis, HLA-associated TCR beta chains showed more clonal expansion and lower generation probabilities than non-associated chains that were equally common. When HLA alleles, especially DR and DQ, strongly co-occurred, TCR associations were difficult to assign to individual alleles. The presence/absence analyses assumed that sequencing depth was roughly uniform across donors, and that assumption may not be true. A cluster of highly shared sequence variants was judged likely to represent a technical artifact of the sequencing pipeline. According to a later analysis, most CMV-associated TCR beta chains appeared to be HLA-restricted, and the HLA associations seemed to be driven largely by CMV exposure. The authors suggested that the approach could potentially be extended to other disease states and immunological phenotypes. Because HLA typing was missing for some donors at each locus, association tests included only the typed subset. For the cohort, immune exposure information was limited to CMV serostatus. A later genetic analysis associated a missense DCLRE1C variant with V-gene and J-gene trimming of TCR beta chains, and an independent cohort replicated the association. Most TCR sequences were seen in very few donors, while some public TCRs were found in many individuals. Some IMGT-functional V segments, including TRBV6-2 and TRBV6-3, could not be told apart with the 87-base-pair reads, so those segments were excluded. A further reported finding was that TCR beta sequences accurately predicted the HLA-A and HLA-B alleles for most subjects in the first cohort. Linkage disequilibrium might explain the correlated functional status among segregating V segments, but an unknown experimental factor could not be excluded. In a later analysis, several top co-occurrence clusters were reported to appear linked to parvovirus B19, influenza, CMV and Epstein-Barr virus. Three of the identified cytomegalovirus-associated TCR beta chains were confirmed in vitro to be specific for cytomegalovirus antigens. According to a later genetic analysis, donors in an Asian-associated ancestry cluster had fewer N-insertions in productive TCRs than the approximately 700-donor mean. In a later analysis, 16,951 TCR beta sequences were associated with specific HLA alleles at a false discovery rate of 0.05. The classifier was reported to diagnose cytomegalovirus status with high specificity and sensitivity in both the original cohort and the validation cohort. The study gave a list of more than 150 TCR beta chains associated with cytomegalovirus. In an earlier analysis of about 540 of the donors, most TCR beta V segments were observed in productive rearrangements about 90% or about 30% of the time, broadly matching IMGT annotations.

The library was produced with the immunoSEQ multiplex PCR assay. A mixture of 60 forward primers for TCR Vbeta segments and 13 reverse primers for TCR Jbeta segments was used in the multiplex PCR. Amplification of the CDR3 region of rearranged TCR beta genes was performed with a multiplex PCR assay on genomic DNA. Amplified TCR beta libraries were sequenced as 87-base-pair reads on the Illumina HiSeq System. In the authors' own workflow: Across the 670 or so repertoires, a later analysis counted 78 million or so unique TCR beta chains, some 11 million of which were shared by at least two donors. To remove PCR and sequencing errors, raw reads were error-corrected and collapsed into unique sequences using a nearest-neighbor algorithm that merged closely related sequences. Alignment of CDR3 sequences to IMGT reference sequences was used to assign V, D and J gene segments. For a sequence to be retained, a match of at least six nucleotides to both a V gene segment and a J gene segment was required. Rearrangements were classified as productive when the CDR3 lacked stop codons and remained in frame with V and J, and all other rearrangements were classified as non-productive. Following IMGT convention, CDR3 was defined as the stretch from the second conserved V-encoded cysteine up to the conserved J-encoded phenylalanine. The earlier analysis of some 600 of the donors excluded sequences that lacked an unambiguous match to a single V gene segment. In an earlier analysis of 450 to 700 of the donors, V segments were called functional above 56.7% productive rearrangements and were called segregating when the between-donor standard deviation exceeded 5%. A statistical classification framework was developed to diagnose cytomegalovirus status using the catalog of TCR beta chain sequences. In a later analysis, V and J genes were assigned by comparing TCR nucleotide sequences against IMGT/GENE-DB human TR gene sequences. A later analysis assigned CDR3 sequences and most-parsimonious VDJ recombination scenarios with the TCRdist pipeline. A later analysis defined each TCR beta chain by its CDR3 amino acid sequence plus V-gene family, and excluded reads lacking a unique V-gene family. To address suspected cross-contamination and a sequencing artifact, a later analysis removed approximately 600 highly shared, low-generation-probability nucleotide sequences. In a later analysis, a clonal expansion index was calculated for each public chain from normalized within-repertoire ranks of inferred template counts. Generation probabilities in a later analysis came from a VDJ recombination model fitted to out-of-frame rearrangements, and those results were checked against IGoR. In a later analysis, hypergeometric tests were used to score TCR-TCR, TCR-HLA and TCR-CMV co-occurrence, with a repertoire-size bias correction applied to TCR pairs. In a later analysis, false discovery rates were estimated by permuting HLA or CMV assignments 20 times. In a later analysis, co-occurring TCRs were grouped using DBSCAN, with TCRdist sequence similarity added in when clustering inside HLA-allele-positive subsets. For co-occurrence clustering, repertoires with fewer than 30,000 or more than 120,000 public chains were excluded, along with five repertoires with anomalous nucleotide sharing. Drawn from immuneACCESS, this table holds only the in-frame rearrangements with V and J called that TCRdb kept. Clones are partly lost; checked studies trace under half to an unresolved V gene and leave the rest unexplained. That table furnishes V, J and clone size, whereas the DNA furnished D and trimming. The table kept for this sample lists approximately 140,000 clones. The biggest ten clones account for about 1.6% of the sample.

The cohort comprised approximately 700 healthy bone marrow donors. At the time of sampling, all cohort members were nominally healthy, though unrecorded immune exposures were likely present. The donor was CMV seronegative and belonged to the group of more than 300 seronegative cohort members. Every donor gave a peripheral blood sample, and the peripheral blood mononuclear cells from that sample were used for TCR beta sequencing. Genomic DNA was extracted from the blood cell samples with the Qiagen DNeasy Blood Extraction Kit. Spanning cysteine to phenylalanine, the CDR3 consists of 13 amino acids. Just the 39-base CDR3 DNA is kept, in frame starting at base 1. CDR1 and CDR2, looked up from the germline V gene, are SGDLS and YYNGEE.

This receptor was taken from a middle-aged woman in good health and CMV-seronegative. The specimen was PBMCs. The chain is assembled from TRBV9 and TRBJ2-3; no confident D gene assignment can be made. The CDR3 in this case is CASSVDSRDTQYF. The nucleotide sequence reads TGTGCCAGCAGCGTAGACAGCAGAGATACGCAGTATTTT.